This T cell receptor (beta chain) was profiled in a study of blood T cell repertoires in COVID-19. Study overall: Nucleic acid was either cDNA or gDNA, and it came from T cells, B-cell-depleted T cells, or PBMCs.

The CDR3 has 15 amino acids. The ends lost 3 bases at V and 4 bases at J; junction bases unmatched: 7. CDR1 is SGHRS, CDR2 YFSETQ, per germline. TCRdb's copy holds only in-frame clones and misses some; the assay was immunoSEQ multiplex PCR. The table includes approximately 200,000 clones, 80% to 90% detected once. Sequencing was performed on PBMCs or T cells enriched from blood (not recorded which). This TCR was sampled from a man aged 40-55 years who had recovered from COVID-19. The chain is built from TRBV5-1 and TRBJ1-1; 9 bases map to TRBD1. The CDR3 protein is CASSSLQGASTEAFF. In DNA form, the CDR3 reads TGCGCCAGCAGCTCGTTACAGGGGGCGAGCACTGAAGCTTTCTTT.